The sequence of this TCR beta chain was determined in a study of PD-1 blockade in classical Hodgkin lymphoma. This CDR3 is 16 amino acids long. CDR1 LNHNV and CDR2 YYDKDF come from the germline V gene (reference sequence). Trimming took off 1 base at V and 2 bases at J, with 15 bases between the two ends. The time point is: cycle 4 day 1 (C4D1), after more than five weeks of nivolumab. Following autologous stem cell transplantation, relapse occurred in every patient, and exposure to brentuximab vedotin varied. Using immunoSEQ multiplex PCR, the repertoire was profiled, and TCRdb retains in-frame clones only, with some absent. The sample has tens of thousands of clones, 91% seen once.

The source is a human donor with classical Hodgkin lymphoma. The chain joins TRBV15 to TRBJ2-7; no reliable D call. The sequencing here drew on peripheral blood mononuclear cells (PBMCs), taken before the fourth cycle of nivolumab. The CDR3 DNA sequence: TGTGCCACCAGCAGAGGTGTCAGGTTTTCGGCCTACGAGCAGTACTTC. Its translation: CATSRGVRFSAYEQYF.